The present entry profiles one TCR beta chain with its context. What it binds is unknown. The CDR3 runs 15 residues. The coding DNA is unavailable. Per the germline V gene, CDR1 is MNHNS and CDR2 is SASEGT. Generated by immunoSEQ multiplex PCR, the TCRdb table keeps only in-frame clones and is missing some. The data show roughly 3,000 clones, and the top ten clones hold 12%. These data are taken from a study of synovial regulatory T cells in juvenile arthritis. Study as a whole: Treatments: three naive, roughly 6 methotrexate, one methotrexate plus infliximab, one unknown. Study-wide results and limits: iaTreg TCR repertoires were largely private across patients and partially overlapped synovial Teff and blood CPL. iaTreg cells shared more CDR3 sequences with synovial Tregs than other blood Tregs did.

The synovial samples were synovial fluid, paired with peripheral blood from each active arthritis patient. The TCR was taken from a donor between 2 and 29 years old with juvenile idiopathic arthritis. The chain uses TRBV6-1 and TRBJ1-3. The sample taken for sequencing was Treg cells from the synovium. The CDR3 loop is CASGGGRFAGNTIYF.